This T cell receptor (beta chain) originates from a study of blood T cell repertoires in COVID-19. Study summary: The United States, Italy and Spain provided the acute and convalescent COVID-19 samples. From T cells, B-cell-depleted T cells, or PBMCs came the material, which was cDNA or gDNA.

How the authors handled the data: Estimated nucleated cell counts came from reference gene primer amplification. The table came from immunoSEQ multiplex PCR; TCRdb's copy has only in-frame clones and leaves some out. Clone size and the V and J calls come from that table; the DNA yielded D and trimming. The sample lists 15,000 to 16,000 clones; under 85% were seen once. Trimming took off 3 bases at V and 9 bases at J, with 15 bases between the two ends. Germline loops: CDR1 DFQATT, CDR2 SNEGSKA (reference sequence). This CDR3 is 13 amino acids long. Sequences were obtained from peripheral blood. The TCR sequence derives from a man aged 65-85 years with active or convalescent COVID-19. V and J are TRBV20-1 and TRBJ2-1; a possible D gene is TRBD1 (5 bases). CDR3 DNA: TGCAGTGCTAGTGACGACAGCCCTCGTGAGCAGTTCTTC. Translated, it gives CSASDDSPREQFF.